A single sample is the source of the 26 T cell receptor beta chains below, sequenced in a study of neurological immune-mediated disorders. One entry per CDR3 protein, called by TCRdb with MiXCR from the 5' RACE reads. In the table there are approximately 70,000 distinct CDR3 sequences, approximately 10% of which are singletons. Time point indicated: longitudinal time-point 1 (baseline). Material: PBMCs. The origin of the receptors is a man aged 25 to 40 in good health.

The rearrangement joins TRBV5-1 to TRBJ2-5; no reliable D call. CDR1 SGHRS and CDR2 YFSETQ come from the germline V gene. Between the trimmed V and J ends, which lost 4 bases and 2 bases, there was a span of 12 bases. CDR3 length equals 14 residues. Written as DNA, the CDR3 is TGCGCCAGCAGCCCAAACACAGTTCAAGAGACCCAGTACTTC. Translation: CASSPNTVQETQYF.

There are a few counts of this clonotype. This sequence joins TRBV5-1 and TRBJ2-7; 9 nucleotides agree with TRBD2. V shed 1 base, J shed 6 bases, and the junction held 8 bases outside the gene matches. Germline CDR1 is SGHRS and CDR2 is YFSETQ. The CDR3 has 15 residues. This chain's CDR3 is CASSLTVAGVPEQYF. As DNA, the CDR3 is TGCGCCAGCAGCTTGACGGTAGCGGGAGTCCCCGAGCAGTACTTC.

This clonotype was found many times. This chain links TRBV29-1 with TRBJ2-1; possible D gene TRBD1, 6 bases. The CDR3 has 12 residues. Trimming shortened V by 6 bases and J by 4 bases, and 10 bases separated the two germline ends. Germline V CDR1 and CDR2: SQVTM, ANQGSEA. The CDR3 DNA reads TGCAGCGTCGGGACATCTTACAATGAGCAGTTCTTC. This translates into CSVGTSYNEQFF.

The V call is TRBV28, the J call TRBJ1-1; possibly TRBD1 for D (6 bases). The CDR3 loop spans 15 amino acids. Trimming removed 6 bases from V and 4 bases from J, with 18 bases in between. Germline values: CDR1 MDHEN, CDR2 SYDVKM. Here the CDR3 reads CASSLTGMRVTEAFF. As DNA, the CDR3 is TGTGCCAGCAGCTTAACAGGGATGAGGGTCACTGAAGCTTTCTTT.

This clonotype was recorded at least ten times. This chain uses TRBV12-3 or TRBV12-4 with TRBJ1-2; D remains ambiguous. This CDR3 region has 13 residues. V lost 5 bases and J 1 base, leaving 8 bases between the germline ends. CDR3 in amino acids: CASSGNSNYGYTF. DNA for the CDR3: TGTGCCAGCAGTGGCAACAGTAACTATGGCTACACCTTC.

This clonotype was observed at least ten times. The chain joins TRBV15 to TRBJ2-2; D is unclear. The germline V and J ends were trimmed by 1 base and 6 bases, with 3 bases remaining between them. This CDR3 contains 12 residues. From germline, CDR1 is LNHNV and CDR2 YYDKDF (reference sequence). CDR3 DNA sequence: TGTGCCACCAGCAGAGTATCCGGGGAGCTGTTTTTT. It specifies CATSRVSGELFF.

This clonotype was seen a few times. The rearrangement uses TRBV7-2 and TRBJ1-4, with D unclear. The CDR3 sequence is 15 residues long. Germline CDR1 reads SGHTA; CDR2 reads FQGNSA. V dropped 5 bases and J dropped 10 bases, with 20 bases sitting between them. This CDR3 is CASSPPSGGEGKLFF. CDR3 DNA sequence: TGTGCCAGCAGCCCCCCCTCCGGTGGTGAGGGAAAACTGTTTTTT.

This clonotype occurred many times. V is TRBV6-6 and J is TRBJ2-4; possible D gene TRBD1, 6 bases. Germline CDR1 reads MNHNY; CDR2 reads SVGAGI (reference sequence). V was shortened by 7 bases and J by 15 bases, with 19 bases between the two germline ends. The CDR3 covers 12 residues. Here the CDR3 DNA reads TGTGCCAGCACCCAAACCCAGGGGATCTTGTACTTC. Amino acid sequence: CASTQTQGILYF.

This clonotype was detected ten times or more. The V gene is TRBV20-1, the J gene TRBJ2-7; 9 nucleotides align to TRBD1. The CDR3 spans 13 residues. The germline V gene encodes CDR1 DFQATT and CDR2 SNEGSKA (reference sequence). The ends lost 5 bases at V and 5 bases at J; junction bases unmatched: 7. The CDR3 sequence is CSAPGTGLDEQYF. DNA of the CDR3: TGCAGTGCTCCCGGGACAGGGTTAGACGAGCAGTACTTC.

About this clonotype itself: This clone may be a read error of a much larger clone one base away. The chain combines TRBV7-9 with TRBJ2-7, with D perhaps matching TRBD1 (6 bases). This CDR3 contains 15 residues. Germline V gene data show CDR1 as SEHNR and CDR2 as FQNEAQ (reference sequence). In DNA, the CDR3 is TGTACCAGCAGCTTTGGGGACACTGGGTTCTACGAGCAGTACTTC. Translated, it gives CTSSFGDTGFYEQYF.

In this sample, this clonotype turned up many times. The chain uses TRBV6-4 and TRBJ2-3, with D tentatively TRBD2 (6 bases). Germline assignment: CDR1 MRHNA and CDR2 SNTAGT. The V and J ends lost 0 bases and 4 bases respectively, with 11 bases between them. The CDR3 runs 15 residues. The CDR3 loop reads CASSDSSGASDTQYF. In nucleotides, the CDR3 is TGTGCCAGCAGTGACTCGTCGGGAGCCTCAGATACGCAGTATTTT.

This clonotype has a count of ten or more. The rearrangement uses TRBV5-1 and TRBJ2-1, with TRBD2 identical over 7 bases. J lost 9 bases, V lost 0 bases, and 6 bases had no gene match. The CDR3 runs 14 residues. Germline assignment: CDR1 SGHRS and CDR2 YFSETQ. This CDR3 reads CASSLARLASEQFF. The DNA of the CDR3 is TGCGCCAGCAGCTTGGCTAGACTAGCATCTGAGCAGTTCTTC.

This clonotype was detected a few times. The J gene is TRBJ2-1, the V gene TRBV27; TRBD1 or TRBD2 may be the D gene (6 bases each). The CDR3 runs to 15 residues. Germline V gives CDR1 MNHEY, CDR2 SMNVEV (reference sequence). Deletions cut 6 bases from V and 6 bases from J, with 18 bases between. The CDR3 loop reads CASSRGLLPSNEQFF. CDR3 bases: TGTGCCAGCAGCAGGGGACTTCTGCCTTCCAATGAGCAGTTCTTC.

This clonotype was counted many times. The chain couples TRBV5-1 to TRBJ2-1; D is possibly TRBD1 (5 bases). Germline V gene sequence: CDR1 SGHRS, CDR2 YFSETQ. Trimming removed 0 bases at V and 8 bases at J, with 12 bases between. This CDR3 spans 14 amino acids. CDR3 region: CASSLETAHDEQFF. DNA of the CDR3: TGCGCCAGCAGCTTGGAGACAGCGCACGATGAGCAGTTCTTC.

The rearrangement uses TRBV27 and TRBJ1-3; D is unresolved. This CDR3 has 12 amino acids. V lost 2 bases to trimming and J lost 4 bases, with 3 bases between them. Germline CDR1 and CDR2: MNHEY and SMNVEV (reference sequence). The CDR3 reads CASSLPGNTIYF. The DNA for the CDR3 is TGTGCCAGCAGTTTACCCGGAAACACCATATATTTT.

This clonotype was picked up many times. The CDR3 nucleotides read TGCGCCAGCAGCTTGGCCGGGGTAGCAGCTTCCTACAATGAGCAGTTCTTC. Its translation: CASSLAGVAASYNEQFF. This sequence joins TRBV5-1 and TRBJ2-1; D might be TRBD2 (5 bases). The CDR3 runs to 17 residues. The germline V gene encodes CDR1 SGHRS and CDR2 YFSETQ. Deletions cut 0 bases from V and 1 base from J, with 14 bases between.

Comments on this clonotype: Its ends do not fully match the called genes, so a read error is possible. The genes are TRBV5-1 and TRBJ2-7; 14 bases are a match to TRBD2. Germline V gene data show CDR1 as SGHRS and CDR2 as YFSETQ. The CDR3 is 17 amino acids. The CDR3 sequence: CANSSGLAGATSYEQYF. The CDR3 region has the DNA TGCGCCAACAGCTCGGGACTAGCGGGAGCCACCTCCTACGAGCAGTACTTC.

In its sample, this clonotype was seen many times. The chain recombines TRBV6-5 with TRBJ2-3; D is possibly TRBD2 (6 bases). Germline V gene sequence: CDR1 MNHEY, CDR2 SVGAGI. V was shortened by 2 bases and J by 3 bases, with 12 bases between the two germline ends. The CDR3 is made up of 15 amino acids. Here the CDR3 reads CASSYAGLATDTQYF. For the CDR3, the DNA is TGTGCCAGCAGTTACGCGGGGCTAGCGACAGATACGCAGTATTTT.

V and J are TRBV9 and TRBJ2-2; 8 positions match TRBD1. CDR3 length: 16 amino acids. The trim removed 4 bases at V and 4 bases at J, leaving 9 bases unmatched. CDR1 SGDLS and CDR2 YYNGEE come from the germline V gene. CDR3 sequence: CASSPHRTGFTGELFF. The DNA for the CDR3 is TGTGCCAGCAGCCCCCACCGGACAGGGTTCACCGGGGAGCTGTTTTTT.

This clonotype was counted many times. V usage is TRBV2 and J usage is TRBJ2-3; TRBD2 is a possible D gene (6 bases). With 10 bases removed from V and 0 bases from J, the gap between germline ends came to 11 bases. This CDR3 is built from 13 residues. Germline lookup yields CDR1 SNHLY and CDR2 FYNNEI. The CDR3 sequence: CAITGTSTDTQYF. The CDR3 DNA reads TGTGCCATAACCGGGACTAGCACAGATACGCAGTATTTT.

There are many counts of this clonotype. This rearrangement joins TRBV29-1 to TRBJ1-4; 7 nucleotides agree with TRBD1. The CDR3 runs 14 residues. The J segment lost 2 bases and the V segment lost 7 bases, leaving 7 bases of the junction unmatched. Germline V lookup: CDR1 SQVTM, CDR2 ANQGSEA. CDR3 residues: CSATGGQTNEKLFF. CDR3 bases: TGCAGCGCCACTGGGGGACAGACTAATGAAAAACTGTTTTTT.

This clonotype was seen many times. The chain is built from TRBV5-1 and TRBJ2-1; tentative D call: TRBD2 (6 bases). Trimming cost V 0 bases and J 7 bases, with 14 bases left between them. Germline CDR1 reads SGHRS; CDR2 reads YFSETQ. The CDR3 has 15 amino acids. CDR3 amino acids: CASSLDALGGNEQFF. The CDR3, as DNA: TGCGCCAGCAGCTTGGACGCTCTCGGGGGAAATGAGCAGTTCTTC.

In this sample, this clonotype turned up many times. This rearrangement joins TRBV6-1 to TRBJ2-7; D gene ambiguous. Germline-derived CDR1 and CDR2 are MNHNS and SASEGT. V gave up 3 bases and J gave up 0 bases, with 12 bases separating them. The CDR3 spans 15 residues. CDR3 in amino acids: CASSDGLLTSYEQYF. The CDR3 bases are TGTGCCAGCAGTGATGGTCTGTTAACCTCCTACGAGCAGTACTTC.

This clonotype showed up many times. This rearrangement joins TRBV9 to TRBJ2-1; D remains unclear. The CDR3 has 14 amino acids. The germline gives CDR1 SGDLS, CDR2 YYNGEE. The V and J ends lost 0 bases and 2 bases respectively, with 6 bases between them. The CDR3 nucleotides read TGTGCCAGCAGCGTAGACGGAGCCTACAATGAGCAGTTCTTC. Amino acid sequence: CASSVDGAYNEQFF.

The CDR3 DNA reads TGCAGTACCAAACTAGCGGGAGTCTACGAGCAGTACTTC. This gives the protein CSTKLAGVYEQYF. The rearrangement joins TRBV20-1 to TRBJ2-7, with TRBD2 matching over 11 bases. Germline values: CDR1 DFQATT, CDR2 SNEGSKA (reference sequence). There are 13 residues in the CDR3. With V trimmed by 8 bases and J by 3 bases, 6 bases remained unmatched.

Judged by abundance, this clonotype is medium-sized. The genes are TRBV6-1 and TRBJ2-3; perhaps TRBD1 as D (6 bases). The germline gives CDR1 MNHNS, CDR2 SASEGT. The CDR3 has 13 amino acids. The V end lost 1 base, the J end lost 7 bases, and 9 bases lay between the germline ends. Here the CDR3 DNA reads TGTGCCAGCAGTGAAGGAGGGGGATATACGCAGTATTTT. This translates into CASSEGGGYTQYF.